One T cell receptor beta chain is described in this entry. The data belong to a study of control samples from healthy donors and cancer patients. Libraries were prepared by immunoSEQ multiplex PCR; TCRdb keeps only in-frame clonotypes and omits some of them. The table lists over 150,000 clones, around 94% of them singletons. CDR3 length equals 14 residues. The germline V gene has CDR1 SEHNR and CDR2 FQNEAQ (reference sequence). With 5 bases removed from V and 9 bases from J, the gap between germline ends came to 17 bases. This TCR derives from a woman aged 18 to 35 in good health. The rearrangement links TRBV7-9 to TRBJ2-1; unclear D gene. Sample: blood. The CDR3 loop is CASSPPLTLGEQFF. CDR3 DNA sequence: TGTGCCAGCAGCCCCCCCCTCACGTTGGGTGAGCAGTTCTTC.